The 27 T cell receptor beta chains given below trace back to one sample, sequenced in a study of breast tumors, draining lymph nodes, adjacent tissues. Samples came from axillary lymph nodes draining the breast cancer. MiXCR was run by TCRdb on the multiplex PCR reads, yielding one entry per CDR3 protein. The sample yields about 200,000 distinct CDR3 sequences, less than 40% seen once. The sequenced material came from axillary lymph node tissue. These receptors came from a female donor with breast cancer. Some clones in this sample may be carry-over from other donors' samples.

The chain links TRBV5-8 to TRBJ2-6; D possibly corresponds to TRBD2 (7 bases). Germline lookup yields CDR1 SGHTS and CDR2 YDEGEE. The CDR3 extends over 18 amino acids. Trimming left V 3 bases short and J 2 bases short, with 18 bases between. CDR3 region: CASSSKHRGAPGANVLTF. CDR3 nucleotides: TGTGCCAGCAGCTCAAAGCACCGGGGGGCGCCTGGGGCCAACGTCCTGACTTTC. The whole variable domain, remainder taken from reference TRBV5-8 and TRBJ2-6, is EAGVTQSPTHLIKTRGQQATLRCSPISGHTSVYWYQQALGLGLQFLLWYDEGEERNRGNFPPRFSGRQFPNYSSELNVNALELEDSALYLCASSSKHRGAPGANVLTFGAGSRLTVL.

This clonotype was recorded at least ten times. CDR3 nucleotides: TGCAGTGCGCCCGCGCCGGGTGGCTCCTACGAGCAGTACTTC. Amino acids: CSAPAPGGSYEQYF. The gene calls are TRBV20-1 and TRBJ2-7; no definite D call. The V end lost 6 bases, the J end lost 0 bases, and 15 bases lay between the germline ends. The CDR3 sequence is 14 residues long. Germline loops: CDR1 DFQATT, CDR2 SNEGSKA (reference sequence).

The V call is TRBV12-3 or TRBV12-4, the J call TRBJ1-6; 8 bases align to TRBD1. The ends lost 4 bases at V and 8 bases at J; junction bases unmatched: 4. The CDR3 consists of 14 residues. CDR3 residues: CASSSQDRDSPLHF. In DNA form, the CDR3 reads TGTGCCAGCAGTTCGCAGGACAGGGATTCACCCCTCCACTTT.

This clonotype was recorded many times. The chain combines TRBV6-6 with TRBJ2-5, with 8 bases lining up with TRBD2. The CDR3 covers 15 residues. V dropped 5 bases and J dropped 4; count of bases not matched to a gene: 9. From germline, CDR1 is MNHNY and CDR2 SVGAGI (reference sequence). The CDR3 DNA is TGTGCCAGCAGTCACCCCAGGCGGGGGGCAGAGACCCAGTACTTC. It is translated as CASSHPRRGAETQYF.

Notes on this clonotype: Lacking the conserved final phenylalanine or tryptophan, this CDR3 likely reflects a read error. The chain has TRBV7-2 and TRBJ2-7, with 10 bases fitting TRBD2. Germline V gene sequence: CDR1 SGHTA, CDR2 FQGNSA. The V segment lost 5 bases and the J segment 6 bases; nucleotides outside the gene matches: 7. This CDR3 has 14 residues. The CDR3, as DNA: TGTGCCAGCAGCCAATCGTCTAGCGGGGGCGAGCAGTACCTC. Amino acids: CASSQSSSGGEQYL.

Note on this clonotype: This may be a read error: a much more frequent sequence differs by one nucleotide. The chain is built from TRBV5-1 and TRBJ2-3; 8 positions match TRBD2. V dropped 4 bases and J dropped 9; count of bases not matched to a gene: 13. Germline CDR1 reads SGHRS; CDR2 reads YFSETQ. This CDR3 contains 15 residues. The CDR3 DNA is TGCGCCAGCAGCCTATCTAGCGGGTGGGACGGGACGCAGTATTTT. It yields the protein CASSLSSGWDGTQYF. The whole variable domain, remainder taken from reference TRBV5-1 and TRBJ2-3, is KAGVTQTPRYLIKTRGQQVTLSCSPISGHRSVSWYQQTPGQGLQFLFEYFSETQRNKGNFPGRFSGRQFSNSRSEMNVSTLELGDSALYLCASSLSSGWDGTQYFGPGTRLTVL.

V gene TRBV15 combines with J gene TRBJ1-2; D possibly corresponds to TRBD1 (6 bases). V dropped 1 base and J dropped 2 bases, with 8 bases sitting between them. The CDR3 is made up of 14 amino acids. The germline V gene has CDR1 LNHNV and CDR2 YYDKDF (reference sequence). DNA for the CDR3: TGTGCCACCAGCAGAGTAACAGGGAACTATGGCTACACCTTC. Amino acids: CATSRVTGNYGYTF.

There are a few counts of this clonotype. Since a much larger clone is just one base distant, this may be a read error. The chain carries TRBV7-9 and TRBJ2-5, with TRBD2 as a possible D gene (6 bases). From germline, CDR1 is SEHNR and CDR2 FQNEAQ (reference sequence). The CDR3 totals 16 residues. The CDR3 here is CASSFRVAGQQGTQYF. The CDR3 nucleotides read TGTGCCAGCAGCTTTCGAGTGGCGGGGCAACAAGGGACCCAGTACTTC. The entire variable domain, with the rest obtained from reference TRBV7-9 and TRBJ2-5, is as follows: DTGVSQNPRHKITKRGQNVTFRCDPISEHNRLYWYRQTLGQGPEFLTYFQNEAQLEKSRLLSDRFSAERPKGSFSTLEIQRTEQGDSAMYLCASSFRVAGQQGTQYFGPGTRLLVL.

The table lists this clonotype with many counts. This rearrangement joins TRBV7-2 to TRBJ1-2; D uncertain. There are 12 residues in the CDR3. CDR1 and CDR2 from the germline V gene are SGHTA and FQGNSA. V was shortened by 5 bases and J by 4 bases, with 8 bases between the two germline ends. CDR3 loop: CASSHRTYGYTF. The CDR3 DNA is TGTGCCAGCAGCCATCGGACCTATGGCTACACCTTC.

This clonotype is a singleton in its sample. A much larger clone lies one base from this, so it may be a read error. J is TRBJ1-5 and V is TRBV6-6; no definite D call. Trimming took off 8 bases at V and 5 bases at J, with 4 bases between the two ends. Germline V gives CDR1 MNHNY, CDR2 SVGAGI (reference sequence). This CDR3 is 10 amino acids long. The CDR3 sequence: CASSHQPQHF. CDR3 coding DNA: TGTGCCAGCTCCCATCAGCCCCAGCATTTT.

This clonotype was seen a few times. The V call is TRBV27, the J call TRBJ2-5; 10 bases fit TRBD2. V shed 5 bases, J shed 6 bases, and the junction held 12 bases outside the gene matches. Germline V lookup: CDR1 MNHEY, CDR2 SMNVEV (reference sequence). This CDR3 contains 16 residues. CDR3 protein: CASSPSRAGGPKTQYF. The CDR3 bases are TGTGCCAGCAGTCCCAGCCGAGCGGGGGGGCCGAAGACCCAGTACTTC.

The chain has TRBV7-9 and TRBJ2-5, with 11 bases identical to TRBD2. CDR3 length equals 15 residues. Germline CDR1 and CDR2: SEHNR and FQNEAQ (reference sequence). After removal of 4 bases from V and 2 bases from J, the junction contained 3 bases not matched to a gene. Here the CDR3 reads CASSSGTSGQETQYF. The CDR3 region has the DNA TGTGCCAGCAGCTCGGGGACTAGCGGTCAAGAGACCCAGTACTTC.

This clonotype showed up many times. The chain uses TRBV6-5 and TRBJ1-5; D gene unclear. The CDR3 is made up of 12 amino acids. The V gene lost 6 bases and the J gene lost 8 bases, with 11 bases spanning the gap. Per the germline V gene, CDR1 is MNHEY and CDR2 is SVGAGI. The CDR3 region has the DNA TGTGCCAGCAGAACGGGGTTGGAGCCCCAGCATTTT. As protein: CASRTGLEPQHF.

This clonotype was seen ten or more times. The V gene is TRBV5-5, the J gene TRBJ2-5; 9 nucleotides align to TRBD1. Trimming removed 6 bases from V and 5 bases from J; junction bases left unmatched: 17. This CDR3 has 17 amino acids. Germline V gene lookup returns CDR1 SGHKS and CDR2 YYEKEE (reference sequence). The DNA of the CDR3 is TGTGCCAGCAACCCCGGGACAGGGAGACGGTTGCTGGAGACCCAGTACTTC. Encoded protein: CASNPGTGRRLLETQYF.

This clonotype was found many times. CDR3: CASSQLWRGSPNEKLFF. DNA for the CDR3: TGCGCCAGCAGCCAACTTTGGCGTGGCAGCCCTAATGAAAAACTGTTTTTT. This sequence joins TRBV4-1 and TRBJ1-4; D remains ambiguous. Germline V gene sequence: CDR1 MGHRA, CDR2 YSYEKL. Trimming cost V 2 bases and J 3 bases, with 16 bases left between them. The CDR3 is made up of 17 amino acids.

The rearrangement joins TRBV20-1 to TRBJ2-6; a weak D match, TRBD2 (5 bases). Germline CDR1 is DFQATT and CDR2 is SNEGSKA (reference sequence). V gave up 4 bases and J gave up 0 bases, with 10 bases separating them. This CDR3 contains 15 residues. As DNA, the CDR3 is TGCAGTGCTAATTTCGGGGACTCTGGGGCCAACGTCCTGACTTTC. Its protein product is CSANFGDSGANVLTF.

This CDR3 is CASSLAPANNEQFF. For the CDR3, the DNA is TGCGCCAGCAGCTTGGCCCCAGCTAACAATGAGCAGTTCTTC. V and J are TRBV5-1 and TRBJ2-1; D gene unclear. V was cut by 0 bases and J by 5 bases, with 9 bases left in between. The germline V gene encodes CDR1 SGHRS and CDR2 YFSETQ. The CDR3 has 14 residues. Using reference TRBV5-1 and TRBJ2-1 for the parts outside the CDR3, the full variable domain is KAGVTQTPRYLIKTRGQQVTLSCSPISGHRSVSWYQQTPGQGLQFLFEYFSETQRNKGNFPGRFSGRQFSNSRSEMNVSTLELGDSALYLCASSLAPANNEQFFGPGTRLTVL.

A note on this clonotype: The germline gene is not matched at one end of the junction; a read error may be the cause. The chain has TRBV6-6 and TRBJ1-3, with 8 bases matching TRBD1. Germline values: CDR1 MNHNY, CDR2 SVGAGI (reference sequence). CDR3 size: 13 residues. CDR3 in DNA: TGTGCCAGCAGTTATGGGACAGGAAACGCCATATATTTT. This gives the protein CASSYGTGNAIYF.

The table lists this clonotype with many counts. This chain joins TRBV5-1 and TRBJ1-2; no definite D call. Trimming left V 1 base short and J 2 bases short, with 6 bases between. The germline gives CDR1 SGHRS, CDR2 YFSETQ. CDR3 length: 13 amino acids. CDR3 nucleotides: TGCGCCAGCAGCTTGTCACAGAACTATGGCTACACCTTC. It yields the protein CASSLSQNYGYTF.

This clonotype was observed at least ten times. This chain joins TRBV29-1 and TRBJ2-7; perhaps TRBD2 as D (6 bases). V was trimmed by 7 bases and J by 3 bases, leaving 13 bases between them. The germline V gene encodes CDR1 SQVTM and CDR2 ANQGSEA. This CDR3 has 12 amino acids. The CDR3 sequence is CSAGGPNYEQYF. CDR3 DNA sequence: TGCAGCGCCGGAGGGCCAAACTACGAGCAGTACTTC.

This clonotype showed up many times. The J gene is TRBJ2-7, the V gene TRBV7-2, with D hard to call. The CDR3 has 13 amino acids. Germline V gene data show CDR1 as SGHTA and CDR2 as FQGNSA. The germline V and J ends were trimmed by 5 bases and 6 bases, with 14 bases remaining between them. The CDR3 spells CASSPDVAVEQYF. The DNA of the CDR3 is TGTGCCAGCAGCCCAGACGTGGCCGTCGAGCAGTACTTC.

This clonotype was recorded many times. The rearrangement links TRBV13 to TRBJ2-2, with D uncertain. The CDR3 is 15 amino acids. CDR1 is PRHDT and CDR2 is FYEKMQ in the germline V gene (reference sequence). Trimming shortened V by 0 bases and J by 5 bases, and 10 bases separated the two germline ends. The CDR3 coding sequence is TGTGCCAGCAGCTTAGGACTGCGGCGGACCGGGGAGCTGTTTTTT. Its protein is CASSLGLRRTGELFF.

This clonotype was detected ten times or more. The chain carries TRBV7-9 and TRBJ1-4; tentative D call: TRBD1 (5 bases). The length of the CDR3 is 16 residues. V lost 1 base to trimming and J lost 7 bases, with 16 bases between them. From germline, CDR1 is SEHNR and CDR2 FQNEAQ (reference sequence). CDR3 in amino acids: CASSLVGGTSGEKLFF. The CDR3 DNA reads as TGTGCCAGCAGCTTAGTTGGGGGGACCAGCGGTGAAAAACTGTTTTTT.

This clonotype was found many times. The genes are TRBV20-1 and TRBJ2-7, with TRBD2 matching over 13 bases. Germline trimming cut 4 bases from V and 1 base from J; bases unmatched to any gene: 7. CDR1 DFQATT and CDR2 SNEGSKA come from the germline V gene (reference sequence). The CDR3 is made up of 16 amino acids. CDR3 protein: CSAKTLLAGGSYEQYF. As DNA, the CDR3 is TGCAGTGCTAAAACCCTACTAGCGGGAGGGTCCTACGAGCAGTACTTC.

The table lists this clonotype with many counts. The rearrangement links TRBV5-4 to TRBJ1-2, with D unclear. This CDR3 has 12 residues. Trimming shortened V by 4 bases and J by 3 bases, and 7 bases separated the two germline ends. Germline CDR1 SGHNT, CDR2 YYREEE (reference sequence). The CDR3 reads CASSPGDYGYTF. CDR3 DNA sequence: TGTGCCAGCAGCCCCGGGGACTATGGCTACACCTTC. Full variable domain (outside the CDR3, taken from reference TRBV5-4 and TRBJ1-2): ETGVTQSPTHLIKTRGQQVTLRCSSQSGHNTVSWYQQALGQGPQFIFQYYREEENGRGNFPPRFSGLQFPNYSSELNVNALELDDSALYLCASSPGDYGYTFGSGTRLTVV.

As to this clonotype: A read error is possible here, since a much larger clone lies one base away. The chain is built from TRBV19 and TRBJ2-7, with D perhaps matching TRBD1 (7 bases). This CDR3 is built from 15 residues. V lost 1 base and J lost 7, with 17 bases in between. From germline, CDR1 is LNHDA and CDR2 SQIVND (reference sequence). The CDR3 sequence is CASSIGRGLAYEQYF. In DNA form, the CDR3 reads TGTGCCAGTAGTATAGGGAGGGGGCTAGCGTATGAGCAGTACTTC.

The CDR3 loop reads CSARDTQSSEKLFF. CDR3 coding DNA: TGCAGTGCTAGGGACACCCAAAGTAGTGAAAAACTGTTTTTT. This chain uses TRBV20-1 with TRBJ1-4; D is possibly TRBD1 (5 bases). Germline assignment: CDR1 DFQATT and CDR2 SNEGSKA (reference sequence). This CDR3 comprises 14 residues. Trimming took off 3 bases at V and 7 bases at J, with 15 bases between the two ends.